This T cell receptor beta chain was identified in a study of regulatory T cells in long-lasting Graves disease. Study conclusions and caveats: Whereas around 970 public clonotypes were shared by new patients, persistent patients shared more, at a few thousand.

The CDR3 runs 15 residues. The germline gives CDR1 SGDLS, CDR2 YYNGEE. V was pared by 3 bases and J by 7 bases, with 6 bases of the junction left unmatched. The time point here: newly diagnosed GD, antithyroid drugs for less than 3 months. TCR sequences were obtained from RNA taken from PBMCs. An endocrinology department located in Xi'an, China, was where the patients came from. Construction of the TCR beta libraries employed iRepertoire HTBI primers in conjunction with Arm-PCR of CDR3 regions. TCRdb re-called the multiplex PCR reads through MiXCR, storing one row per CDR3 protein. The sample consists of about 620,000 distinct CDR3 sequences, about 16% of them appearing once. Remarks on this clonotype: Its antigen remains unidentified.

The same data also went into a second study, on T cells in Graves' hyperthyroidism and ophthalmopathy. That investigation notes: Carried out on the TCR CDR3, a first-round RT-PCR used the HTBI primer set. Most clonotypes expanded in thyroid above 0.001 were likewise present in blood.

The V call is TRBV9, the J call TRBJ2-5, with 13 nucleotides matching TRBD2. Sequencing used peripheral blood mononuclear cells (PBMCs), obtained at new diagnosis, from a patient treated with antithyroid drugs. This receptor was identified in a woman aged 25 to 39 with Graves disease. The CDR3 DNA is TGTGCCAGCAGCGCCGGGACTAGCGGGGTTGGGACCCAGTACTTC. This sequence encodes CASSAGTSGVGTQYF.